The rows below give T cell receptor beta chains drawn from one sample of a study of cytomegalovirus exposure and HLA in healthy donors. Method: immunoSEQ multiplex PCR; TCRdb's copy keeps in-frame clones and lacks some. In total, the table holds approximately 100,000 clones. Sample: PBMCs. These TCRs come from a man aged 40-49 years in good health and CMV-seronegative. Both conserved end residues are part of each CDR3. Each record gives: J gene, V gene, D gene, CDR3 DNA, CDR3 protein. A D gene is named only where the DNA matches it firmly.

j_call: TRBJ1-2
v_call: TRBV14
d_call: TRBD1
cdr3_nt: TGTGCCAGCAGCCGAACCACAGGGGATTATGGCTACACCTTC
cdr3_aa: CASSRTTGDYGYTF

j_call: TRBJ2-5
v_call: TRBV9
d_call: TRBD2
cdr3_nt: TGTGCCAGCAGCGTAGGGACTAGCGGGGGACAAGAGACCCAGTACTTC
cdr3_aa: CASSVGTSGGQETQYF

j_call: TRBJ1-1
v_call: TRBV5-1
d_call: NA
cdr3_nt: TGCGCCAGCAGCTTGGTGGCGGGGGAGAACGCTGAAGCTTTCTTT
cdr3_aa: CASSLVAGENAEAFF

j_call: TRBJ2-7
v_call: TRBV5-1
d_call: TRBD1
cdr3_nt: TGCGCCAGCAGCTTGGAAGCCGGGACAGGATACTCCTACGAGCAGTACTTC
cdr3_aa: CASSLEAGTGYSYEQYF

j_call: TRBJ2-1
v_call: TRBV5-1
d_call: TRBD2
cdr3_nt: TGCGCCAGCAGCTACGCTAGCGGAACCTACAATGAGCAGTTCTTC
cdr3_aa: CASSYASGTYNEQFF

j_call: TRBJ2-5
v_call: TRBV2
d_call: TRBD1
cdr3_nt: TGTGCCACCAACCGGGACAGGGGAGGAGAGACCCAGTACTTC
cdr3_aa: CATNRDRGGETQYF

j_call: TRBJ2-1
v_call: TRBV2
d_call: NA
cdr3_nt: TGTGCCAGCAGTGTCAAGACTGTCGGTGAGCAGTTCTTC
cdr3_aa: CASSVKTVGEQFF

j_call: TRBJ2-7
v_call: TRBV6-5
d_call: TRBD1
cdr3_nt: TGTGCCAGCAGTTACTCCGGGACAGCCTACGAGCAGTACTTC
cdr3_aa: CASSYSGTAYEQYF

j_call: TRBJ2-3
v_call: TRBV27
d_call: TRBD1
cdr3_nt: TGTGCCAGCAGGCCCGGGACAGGGTTCACAGATACGCAGTATTTT
cdr3_aa: CASRPGTGFTDTQYF

j_call: TRBJ1-3
v_call: TRBV27
d_call: TRBD1
cdr3_nt: TGTGCCAGCAGTTTTAGCCGGACAGGAGCCTTTCGGGACACCATATATTTT
cdr3_aa: CASSFSRTGAFRDTIYF

j_call: TRBJ2-1
v_call: TRBV11-2
d_call: TRBD2
cdr3_nt: TGTGCCAGCAGCCCCCGATCCGGGGGGGCCGGTGAGCAGTTCTTC
cdr3_aa: CASSPRSGGAGEQFF

j_call: TRBJ1-5
v_call: TRBV27
d_call: NA
cdr3_nt: TGTGCCAGCAGGGCGACAGGCGAGGCTTTCTTTGATCAGCCCCAGCATTTT
cdr3_aa: CASRATGEAFFDQPQHF

j_call: TRBJ1-3
v_call: TRBV27
d_call: NA
cdr3_nt: TGTGCCAGCAAAAGCCCTGGAAACACCATATATTTT
cdr3_aa: CASKSPGNTIYF

j_call: TRBJ1-3
v_call: TRBV6-1
d_call: NA
cdr3_nt: TGTGTCATCAGCGTGGGCAACTCTGGAAACACCATATATTTT
cdr3_aa: CVISVGNSGNTIYF

j_call: TRBJ1-4
v_call: TRBV7-9
d_call: NA
cdr3_nt: TGTGCCAGCAGCTCTAATAGGGGGTCAACTAATGAAAAACTGTTTTTT
cdr3_aa: CASSSNRGSTNEKLFF

j_call: TRBJ2-1
v_call: TRBV6-6
d_call: TRBD2
cdr3_nt: TGTGCCAGCAGGGGACTAGCGGGAGGGCCGGTTGAGCAGTTCTTC
cdr3_aa: CASRGLAGGPVEQFF

j_call: TRBJ2-7
v_call: TRBV30
d_call: TRBD2
cdr3_nt: TGTGCCTGGAGTTTACCCCTAGCGGGGACCGAGCAGTACTTC
cdr3_aa: CAWSLPLAGTEQYF

j_call: TRBJ1-1
v_call: TRBV5-1
d_call: NA
cdr3_nt: TGCGCCAGCAGCTCGGGTGTGTTGAACACTGAAGCTTTCTTT
cdr3_aa: CASSSGVLNTEAFF

j_call: TRBJ1-4
v_call: TRBV7-9
d_call: TRBD1
cdr3_nt: TGTGCCAGCAGCACCGCGGGGGGACAGGAAAAACTGTTTTTT
cdr3_aa: CASSTAGGQEKLFF

j_call: TRBJ2-3
v_call: TRBV15
d_call: TRBD2
cdr3_nt: TGTGCCACCAGCAGGCGACTAGCGGGAGGGTCAGATACGCAGTATTTT
cdr3_aa: CATSRRLAGGSDTQYF

j_call: TRBJ1-4
v_call: TRBV28
d_call: TRBD1
cdr3_nt: TGTGCCAGCAGTAATTCCGACAGGGACCCAACTAATGAAAAACTGTTTTTT
cdr3_aa: CASSNSDRDPTNEKLFF

j_call: TRBJ2-7
v_call: TRBV15
d_call: TRBD2
cdr3_nt: TGTGCCACCAGCAGAGTGGTAGCGGGAGGGCTCTACGAGCAGTACTTC
cdr3_aa: CATSRVVAGGLYEQYF

j_call: TRBJ2-1
v_call: TRBV19
d_call: TRBD2
cdr3_nt: TGTGCCAGTACGGGCGGGAGACACTACAATGAGCAGTTCTTC
cdr3_aa: CASTGGRHYNEQFF

j_call: TRBJ1-3
v_call: TRBV6-5
d_call: NA
cdr3_nt: TGTGCCAGCAGTTACTCGATGTGGGACACTGGAAACACCATATATTTT
cdr3_aa: CASSYSMWDTGNTIYF

j_call: TRBJ1-4
v_call: TRBV6-5
d_call: NA
cdr3_nt: TGTGCCAGCAGTTACGATAGAGCAACTAATGAAAAACTGTTTTTT
cdr3_aa: CASSYDRATNEKLFF

j_call: TRBJ2-5
v_call: TRBV5-1
d_call: TRBD1
cdr3_nt: TGCGCCAGCAGCGAGAACGGACAGGGTGGGGAGACCCAGTACTTC
cdr3_aa: CASSENGQGGETQYF

j_call: TRBJ1-2
v_call: TRBV19
d_call: TRBD1
cdr3_nt: TGTGCCAGTAGTTCGATAGGCGGACAGGGGGATACGCTCGGTGGCTACACCTTC
cdr3_aa: CASSSIGGQGDTLGGYTF

j_call: TRBJ1-2
v_call: TRBV28
d_call: TRBD1
cdr3_nt: TGTGCCAGCAGTGGACCGACAGGGTGGGATTATAACTATGGCTACACCTTC
cdr3_aa: CASSGPTGWDYNYGYTF

j_call: TRBJ2-2
v_call: TRBV7-2
d_call: NA
cdr3_nt: TGTGCCAGCAGGCCCCAGGGAACCGGGGAGCTGTTTTTT
cdr3_aa: CASRPQGTGELFF

j_call: TRBJ2-6
v_call: TRBV10-3
d_call: NA
cdr3_nt: TGTGCCATCAGTCCCACAGAGGCGGGGACTGGGGCCAACGTCCTGACTTTC
cdr3_aa: CAISPTEAGTGANVLTF

j_call: TRBJ1-2
v_call: TRBV4-3
d_call: TRBD1
cdr3_nt: TGCGCCAGCAGCCAATTGCTCGGGACAGGAACGGGTGGCTACACCTTC
cdr3_aa: CASSQLLGTGTGGYTF

j_call: TRBJ1-2
v_call: TRBV30
d_call: NA
cdr3_nt: TGTGCCTGGAGTCAAGACAGGCCCCATGGCTACACCTTC
cdr3_aa: CAWSQDRPHGYTF

j_call: TRBJ2-2
v_call: TRBV5-1
d_call: NA
cdr3_nt: TGCGCCAGCAGCTTGAGTCCGGGAGTAGCCGGGGAGCTGTTTTTT
cdr3_aa: CASSLSPGVAGELFF

j_call: TRBJ1-4
v_call: TRBV15
d_call: TRBD1
cdr3_nt: TGTGCCACCAGCAGAGAGGCAGGGGGTGGTGAAAAACTGTTTTTT
cdr3_aa: CATSREAGGGEKLFF

j_call: TRBJ2-7
v_call: TRBV18
d_call: NA
cdr3_nt: TGTGCCAGCTCACCTGTCGACTCATACTACGAGCAGTACTTC
cdr3_aa: CASSPVDSYYEQYF

j_call: TRBJ1-5
v_call: TRBV18
d_call: TRBD1
cdr3_nt: TGTGCCAGCTCACGAACCGCTAGGACAGGTGGGCAGCCCCAGCATTTT
cdr3_aa: CASSRTARTGGQPQHF

j_call: TRBJ1-1
v_call: TRBV7-2
d_call: NA
cdr3_nt: TGTGCCAGCAGCTTAGTCGGCGGGGGCGCTGAAGCTTTCTTT
cdr3_aa: CASSLVGGGAEAFF

j_call: TRBJ1-1
v_call: TRBV19
d_call: NA
cdr3_nt: TGTGCCAGCAGTAAGATGGACAGACGGAACACTGAAGCTTTCTTT
cdr3_aa: CASSKMDRRNTEAFF

j_call: TRBJ1-1
v_call: TRBV6-5
d_call: NA
cdr3_nt: TGTGCCAGCAGTTCCTCCCCCCGGGCTTTCTTT
cdr3_aa: CASSSSPRAFF

j_call: TRBJ2-5
v_call: TRBV28
d_call: TRBD1
cdr3_nt: TGTGCCAGCAGTTCAGGCTCGACAGGGGGGGAGACCCAGTACTTC
cdr3_aa: CASSSGSTGGETQYF

j_call: TRBJ2-7
v_call: TRBV7-2
d_call: TRBD1
cdr3_nt: TGTGCCAGCAGCTCGGGGACAGTCTCCTACGAGCAGTACTTC
cdr3_aa: CASSSGTVSYEQYF